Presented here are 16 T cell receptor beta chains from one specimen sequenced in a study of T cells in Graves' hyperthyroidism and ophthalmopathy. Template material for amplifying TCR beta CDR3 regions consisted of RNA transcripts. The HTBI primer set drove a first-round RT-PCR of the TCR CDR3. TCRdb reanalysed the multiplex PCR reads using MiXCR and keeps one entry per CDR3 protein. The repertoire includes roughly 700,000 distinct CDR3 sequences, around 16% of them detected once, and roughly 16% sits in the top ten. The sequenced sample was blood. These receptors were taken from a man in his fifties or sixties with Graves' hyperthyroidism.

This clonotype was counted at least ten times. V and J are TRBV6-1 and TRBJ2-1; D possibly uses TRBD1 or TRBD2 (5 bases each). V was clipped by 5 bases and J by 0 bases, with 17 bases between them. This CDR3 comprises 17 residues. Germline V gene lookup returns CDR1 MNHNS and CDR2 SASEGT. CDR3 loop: CASSYFGRDGSYNEQFF. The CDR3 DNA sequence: TGTGCCAGCAGTTATTTTGGCAGGGACGGCTCCTACAATGAGCAGTTCTTC.

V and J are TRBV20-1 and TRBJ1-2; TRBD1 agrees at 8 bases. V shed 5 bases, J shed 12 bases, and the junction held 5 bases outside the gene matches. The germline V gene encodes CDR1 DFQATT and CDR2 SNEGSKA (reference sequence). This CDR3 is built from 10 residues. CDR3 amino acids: CSAYRGGNTF. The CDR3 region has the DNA TGCAGTGCTTACAGGGGGGGCAACACCTTC.

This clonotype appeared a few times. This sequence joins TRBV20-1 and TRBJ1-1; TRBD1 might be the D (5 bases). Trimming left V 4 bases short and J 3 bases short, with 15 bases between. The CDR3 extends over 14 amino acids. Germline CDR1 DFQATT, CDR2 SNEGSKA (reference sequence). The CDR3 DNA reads TGCAGTGCTAATGGTCTAGGGGCGTACACTGAAGCTTTCTTT. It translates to CSANGLGAYTEAFF.

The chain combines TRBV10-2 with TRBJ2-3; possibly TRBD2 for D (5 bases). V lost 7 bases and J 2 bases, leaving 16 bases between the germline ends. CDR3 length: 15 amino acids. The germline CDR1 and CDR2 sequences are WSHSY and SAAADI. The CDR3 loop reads CASTGGAGPTDTQYF. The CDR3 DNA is TGCGCCAGCACCGGAGGAGCCGGCCCCACAGATACGCAGTATTTT.

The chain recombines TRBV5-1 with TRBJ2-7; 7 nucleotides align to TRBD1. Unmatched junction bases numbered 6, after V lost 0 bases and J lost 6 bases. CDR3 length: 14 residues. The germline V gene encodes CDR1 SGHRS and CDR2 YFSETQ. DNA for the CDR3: TGCGCCAGCAGCTTGGCCTCGACAGGGCTCGAGCAGTACTTC. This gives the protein CASSLASTGLEQYF. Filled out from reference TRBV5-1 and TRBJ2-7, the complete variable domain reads KAGVTQTPRYLIKTRGQQVTLSCSPISGHRSVSWYQQTPGQGLQFLFEYFSETQRNKGNFPGRFSGRQFSNSRSEMNVSTLELGDSALYLCASSLASTGLEQYFGPGTRLTVT.

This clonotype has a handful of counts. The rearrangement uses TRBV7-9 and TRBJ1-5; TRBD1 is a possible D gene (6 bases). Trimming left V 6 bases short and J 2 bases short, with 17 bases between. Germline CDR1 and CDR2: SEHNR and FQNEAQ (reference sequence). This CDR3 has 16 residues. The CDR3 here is CASSSVTGKGNQPQHF. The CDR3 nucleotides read TGTGCCAGCAGTTCAGTTACAGGGAAAGGCAATCAGCCCCAGCATTTT.

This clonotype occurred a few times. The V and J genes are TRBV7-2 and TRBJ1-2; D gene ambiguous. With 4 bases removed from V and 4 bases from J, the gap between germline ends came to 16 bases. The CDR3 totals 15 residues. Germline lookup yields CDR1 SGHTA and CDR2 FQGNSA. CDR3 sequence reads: CASSSYTETGYGYTF. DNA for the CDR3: TGTGCCAGCAGCTCCTACACAGAGACTGGCTATGGCTACACCTTC.

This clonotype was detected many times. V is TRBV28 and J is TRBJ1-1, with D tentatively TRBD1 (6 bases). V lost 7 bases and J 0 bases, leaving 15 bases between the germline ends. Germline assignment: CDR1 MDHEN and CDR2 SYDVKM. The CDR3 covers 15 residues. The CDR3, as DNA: TGTGCCAGCACACCTGGGGCAGGGGTGAACACTGAAGCTTTCTTT. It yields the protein CASTPGAGVNTEAFF.

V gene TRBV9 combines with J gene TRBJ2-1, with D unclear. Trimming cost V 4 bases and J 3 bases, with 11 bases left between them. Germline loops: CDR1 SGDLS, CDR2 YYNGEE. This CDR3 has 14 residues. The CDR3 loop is CASSPQDDYNEQFF. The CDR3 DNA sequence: TGTGCCAGCAGCCCCCAGGACGACTACAATGAGCAGTTCTTC.

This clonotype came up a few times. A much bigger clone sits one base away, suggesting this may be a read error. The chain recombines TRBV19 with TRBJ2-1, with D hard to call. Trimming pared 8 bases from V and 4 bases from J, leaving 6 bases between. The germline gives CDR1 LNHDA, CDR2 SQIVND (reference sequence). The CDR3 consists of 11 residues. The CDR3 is CASHGYNEQFF. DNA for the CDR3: TGTGCCAGTCATGGGTACAATGAGCAGTTCTTC.

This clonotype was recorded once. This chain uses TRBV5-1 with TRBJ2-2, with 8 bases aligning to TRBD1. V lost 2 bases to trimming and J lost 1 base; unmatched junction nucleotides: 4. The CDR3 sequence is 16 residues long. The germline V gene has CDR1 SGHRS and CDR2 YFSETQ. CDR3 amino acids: CASSFNGQGNTGELFF. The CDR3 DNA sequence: TGCGCCAGCAGCTTCAATGGACAGGGGAACACCGGGGAGCTGTTTTTT.

The CDR3: CASSTVVGLAGYNEQFF. The CDR3 DNA follows: TGTGCCAGCAGTACGGTGGTTGGACTAGCGGGCTACAATGAGCAGTTCTTC. The chain has TRBV28 and TRBJ2-1; 11 bases agree with TRBD2. The trim removed 5 bases at V and 3 bases at J, leaving 9 bases unmatched. Looked up from germline, CDR1 is MDHEN and CDR2 is SYDVKM. This CDR3 is 17 amino acids long.

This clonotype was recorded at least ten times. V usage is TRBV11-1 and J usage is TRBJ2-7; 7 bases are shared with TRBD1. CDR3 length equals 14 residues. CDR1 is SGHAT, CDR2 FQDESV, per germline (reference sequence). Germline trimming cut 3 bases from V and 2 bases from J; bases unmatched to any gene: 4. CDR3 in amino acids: CASSFETGAYEQYF. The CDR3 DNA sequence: TGTGCCAGCAGCTTTGAAACAGGGGCCTACGAGCAGTACTTC.

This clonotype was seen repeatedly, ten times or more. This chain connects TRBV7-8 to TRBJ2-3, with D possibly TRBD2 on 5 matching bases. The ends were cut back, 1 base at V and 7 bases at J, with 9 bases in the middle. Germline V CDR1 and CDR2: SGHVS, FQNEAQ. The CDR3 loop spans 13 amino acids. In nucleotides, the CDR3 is TGTGCCAGCAGCTTAGTGAGGGATAATACGCAGTATTTT. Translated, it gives CASSLVRDNTQYF.

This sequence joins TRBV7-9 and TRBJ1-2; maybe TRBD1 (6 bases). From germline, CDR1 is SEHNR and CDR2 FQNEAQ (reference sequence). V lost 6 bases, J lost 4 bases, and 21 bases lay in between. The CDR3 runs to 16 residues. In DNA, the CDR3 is TGTGCCAGCAGAGCTGTGGCCTGGACAGCAGCCTATGGCTACACCTTC. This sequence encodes CASRAVAWTAAYGYTF.

CDR3 DNA sequence: TGTGCCAGCAGTTTAATCCGGGGCCCGGACTACGAGCAGTACTTC. Amino acids: CASSLIRGPDYEQYF. The chain has TRBV27 and TRBJ2-7; D might be TRBD1 or TRBD2, each matching 5 bases. The CDR3 loop spans 15 amino acids. Germline V CDR1 and CDR2: MNHEY, SMNVEV (reference sequence). The ends were cut back, 2 bases at V and 3 bases at J, with 14 bases in the middle.